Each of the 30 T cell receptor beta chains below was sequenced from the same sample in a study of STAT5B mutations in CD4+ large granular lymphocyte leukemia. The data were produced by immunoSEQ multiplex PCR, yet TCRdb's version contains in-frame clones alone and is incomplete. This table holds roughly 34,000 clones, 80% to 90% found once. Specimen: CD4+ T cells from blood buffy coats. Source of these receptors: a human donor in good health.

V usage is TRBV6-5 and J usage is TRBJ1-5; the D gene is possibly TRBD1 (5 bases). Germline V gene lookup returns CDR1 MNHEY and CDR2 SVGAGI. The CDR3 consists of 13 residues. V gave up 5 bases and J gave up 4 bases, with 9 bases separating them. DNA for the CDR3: TGTGCCAGCAGTACCTACAGGAATCAGCCCCAGCATTTT. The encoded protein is CASSTYRNQPQHF.

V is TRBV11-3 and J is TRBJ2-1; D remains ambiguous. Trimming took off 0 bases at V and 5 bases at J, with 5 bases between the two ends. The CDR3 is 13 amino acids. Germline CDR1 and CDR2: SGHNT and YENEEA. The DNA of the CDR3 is TGTGCCAGCAGCTTAGAGGGCCACAATGAGCAGTTCTTC. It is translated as CASSLEGHNEQFF.

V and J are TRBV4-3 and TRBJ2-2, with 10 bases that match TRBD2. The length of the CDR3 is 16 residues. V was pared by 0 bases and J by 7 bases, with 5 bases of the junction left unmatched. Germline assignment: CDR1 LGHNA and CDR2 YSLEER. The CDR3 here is CASSQDPSGSVGELFF. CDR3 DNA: TGCGCCAGCAGCCAAGACCCTAGCGGGAGTGTCGGGGAGCTGTTTTTT.

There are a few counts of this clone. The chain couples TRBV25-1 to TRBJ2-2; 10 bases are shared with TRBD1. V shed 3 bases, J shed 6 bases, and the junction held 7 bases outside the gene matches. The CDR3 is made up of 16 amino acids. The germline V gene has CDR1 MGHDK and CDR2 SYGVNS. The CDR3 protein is CASSEVGTGVPGELFF. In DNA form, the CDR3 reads TGTGCCAGCAGTGAGGTCGGGACAGGGGTCCCCGGGGAGCTGTTTTTT.

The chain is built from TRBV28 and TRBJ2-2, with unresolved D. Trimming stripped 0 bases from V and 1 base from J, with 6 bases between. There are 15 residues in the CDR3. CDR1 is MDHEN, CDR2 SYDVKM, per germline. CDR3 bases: TGTGCCAGCAGTTTATGGGGGATGAACACCGGGGAGCTGTTTTTT. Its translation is CASSLWGMNTGELFF.

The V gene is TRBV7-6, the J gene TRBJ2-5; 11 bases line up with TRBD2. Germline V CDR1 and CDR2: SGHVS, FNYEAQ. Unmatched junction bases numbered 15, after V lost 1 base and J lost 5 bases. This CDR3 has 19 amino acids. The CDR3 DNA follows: TGTGCCAGCAGCTTAGTACCAACCCCCCCTAGCGGGAGGCGGGAGACCCAGTACTTC. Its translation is CASSLVPTPPSGRRETQYF.

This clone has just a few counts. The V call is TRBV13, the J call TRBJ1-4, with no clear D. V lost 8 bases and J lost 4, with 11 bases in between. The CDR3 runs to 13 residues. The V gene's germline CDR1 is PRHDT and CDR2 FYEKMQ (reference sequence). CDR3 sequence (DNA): TGTGCCAGCGCCTACGGGGTTAATGAAAAACTGTTTTTT. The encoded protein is CASAYGVNEKLFF.

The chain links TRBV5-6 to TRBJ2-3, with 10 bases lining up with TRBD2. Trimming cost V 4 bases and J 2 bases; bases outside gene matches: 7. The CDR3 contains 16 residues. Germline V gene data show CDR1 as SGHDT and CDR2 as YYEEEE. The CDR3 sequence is CASSPGLAGATDTQYF. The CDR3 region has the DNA TGTGCCAGCAGCCCCGGCCTAGCGGGAGCCACAGATACGCAGTATTTT.

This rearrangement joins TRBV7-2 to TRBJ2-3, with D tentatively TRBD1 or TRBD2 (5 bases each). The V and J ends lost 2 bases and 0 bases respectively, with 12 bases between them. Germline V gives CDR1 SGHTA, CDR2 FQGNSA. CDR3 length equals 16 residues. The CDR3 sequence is CASSLWGSASTDTQYF. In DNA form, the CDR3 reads TGTGCCAGCAGCTTATGGGGGAGTGCAAGCACAGATACGCAGTATTTT. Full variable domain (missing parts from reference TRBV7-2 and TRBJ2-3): GAGVSQSPSNKVTEKGKDVELRCDPISGHTALYWYRQSLGQGLEFLIYFQGNSAPDKSGLPSDRFSAERTGGSVSTLTIQRTQQEDSAVYLCASSLWGSASTDTQYFGPGTRLTVL.

CDR3 loop: CACMKGGTNTGELFF. The DNA for the CDR3 is TGTGCCTGCATGAAAGGGGGGACTAACACCGGGGAGCTGTTTTTT. The V gene is TRBV30, the J gene TRBJ2-2; D possibly matches TRBD1 or TRBD2 (6 bases each). The CDR3 runs to 15 residues. V was shortened by 6 bases and J by 2 bases, with 16 bases between the two germline ends. Germline CDR1 and CDR2: GTSNPN and SVGIG (reference sequence).

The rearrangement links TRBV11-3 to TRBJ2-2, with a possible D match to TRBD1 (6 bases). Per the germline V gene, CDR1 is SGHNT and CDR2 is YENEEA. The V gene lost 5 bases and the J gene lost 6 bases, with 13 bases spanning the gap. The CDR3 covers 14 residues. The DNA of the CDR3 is TGTGCCAGCAGCGGGTACAGGGACGCCGGGGAGCTGTTTTTT. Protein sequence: CASSGYRDAGELFF.

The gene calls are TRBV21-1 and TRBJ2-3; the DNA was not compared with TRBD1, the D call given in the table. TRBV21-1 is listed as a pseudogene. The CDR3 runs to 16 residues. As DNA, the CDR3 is TGTGCCAGCAGCAAAGTCACGGACAGGGCCACAGATACGCAGTATTTT. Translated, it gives CASSKVTDRATDTQYF.

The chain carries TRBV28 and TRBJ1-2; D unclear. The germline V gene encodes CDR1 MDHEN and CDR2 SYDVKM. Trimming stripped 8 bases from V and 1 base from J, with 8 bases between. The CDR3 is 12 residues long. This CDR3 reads CASSDYNYGYTF. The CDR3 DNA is TGTGCCAGCTCCGATTATAACTATGGCTACACCTTC.

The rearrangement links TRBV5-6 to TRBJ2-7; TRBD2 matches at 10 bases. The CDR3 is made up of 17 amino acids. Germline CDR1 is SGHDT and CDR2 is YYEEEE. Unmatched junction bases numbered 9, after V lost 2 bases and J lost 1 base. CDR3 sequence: CASSLPLTSGTSYEQYF. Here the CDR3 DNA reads TGTGCCAGCAGCTTACCTCTTACTAGCGGGACTTCCTACGAGCAGTACTTC. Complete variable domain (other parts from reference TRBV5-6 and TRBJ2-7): DAGVTQSPTHLIKTRGQQVTLRCSPKSGHDTVSWYQQALGQGPQFIFQYYEEEERQRGNFPDRFSGHQFPNYSSELNVNALLLGDSALYLCASSLPLTSGTSYEQYFGPGTRLTVT.

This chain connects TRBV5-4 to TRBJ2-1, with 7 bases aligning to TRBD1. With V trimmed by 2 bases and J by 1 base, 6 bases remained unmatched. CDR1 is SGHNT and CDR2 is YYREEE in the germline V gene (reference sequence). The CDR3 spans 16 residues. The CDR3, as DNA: TGTGCCAGCAGCTTTAAAACAGGGGAATCCTACAATGAGCAGTTCTTC. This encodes CASSFKTGESYNEQFF.

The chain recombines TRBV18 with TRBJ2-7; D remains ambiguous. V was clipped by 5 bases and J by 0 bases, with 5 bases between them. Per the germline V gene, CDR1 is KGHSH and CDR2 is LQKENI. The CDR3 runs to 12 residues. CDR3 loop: CASSSSSYEQYF. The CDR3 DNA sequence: TGTGCCAGCTCATCTAGCTCCTACGAGCAGTACTTC.

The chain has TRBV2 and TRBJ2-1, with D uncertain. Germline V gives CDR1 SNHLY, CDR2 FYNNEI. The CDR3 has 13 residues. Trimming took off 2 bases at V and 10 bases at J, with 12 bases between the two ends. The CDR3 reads CASSEWAAMEQFF. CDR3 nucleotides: TGTGCCAGCAGTGAATGGGCCGCCATGGAGCAGTTCTTC.

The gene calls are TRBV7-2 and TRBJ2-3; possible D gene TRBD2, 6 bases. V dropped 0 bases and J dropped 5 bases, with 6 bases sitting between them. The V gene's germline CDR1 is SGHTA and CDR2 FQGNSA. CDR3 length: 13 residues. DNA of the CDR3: TGTGCCAGCAGCTTAGCGGAGGGAGATACGCAGTATTTT. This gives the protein CASSLAEGDTQYF.

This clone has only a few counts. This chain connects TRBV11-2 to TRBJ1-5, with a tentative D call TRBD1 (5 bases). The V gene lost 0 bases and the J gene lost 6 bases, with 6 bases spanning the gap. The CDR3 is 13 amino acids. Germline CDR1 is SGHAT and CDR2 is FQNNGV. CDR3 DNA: TGTGCCAGCAGCTTAGACAGGGTTCAGCCCCAGCATTTT. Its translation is CASSLDRVQPQHF.

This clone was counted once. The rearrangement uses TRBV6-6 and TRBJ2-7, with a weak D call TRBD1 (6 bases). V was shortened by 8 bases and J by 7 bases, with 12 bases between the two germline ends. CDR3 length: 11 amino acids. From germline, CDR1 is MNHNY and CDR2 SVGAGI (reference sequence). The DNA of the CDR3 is TGTGCCAGCCTTAGAGGGGGTGAGCAGTACTTC. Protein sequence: CASLRGGEQYF.

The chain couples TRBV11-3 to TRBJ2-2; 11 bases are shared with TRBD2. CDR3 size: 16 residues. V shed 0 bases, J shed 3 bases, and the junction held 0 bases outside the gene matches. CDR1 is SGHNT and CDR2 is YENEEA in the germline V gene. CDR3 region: CASSLELAGDTGELFF. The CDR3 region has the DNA TGTGCCAGCAGCTTAGAACTAGCGGGAGACACCGGGGAGCTGTTTTTT. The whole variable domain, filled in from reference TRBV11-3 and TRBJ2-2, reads EAGVVQSPRYKIIEKKQPVAFWCNPISGHNTLYWYLQNLGQGPELLIRYENEEAVDDSQLPKDRFSAERLKGVDSTLKIQPAELGDSAVYLCASSLELAGDTGELFFGEGSRLTVL.

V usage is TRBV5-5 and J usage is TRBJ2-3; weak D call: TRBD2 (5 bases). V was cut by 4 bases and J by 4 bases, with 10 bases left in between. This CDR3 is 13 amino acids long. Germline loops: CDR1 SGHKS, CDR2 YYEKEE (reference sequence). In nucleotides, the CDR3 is TGTGCCAGCAGCACTCCGGGGTCAGATACGCAGTATTTT. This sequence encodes CASSTPGSDTQYF.

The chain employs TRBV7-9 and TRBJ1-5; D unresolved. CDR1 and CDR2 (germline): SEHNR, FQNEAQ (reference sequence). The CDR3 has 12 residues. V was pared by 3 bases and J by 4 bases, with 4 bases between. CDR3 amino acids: CASSFQNQPQHF. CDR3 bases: TGTGCCAGCAGCTTTCAAAATCAGCCCCAGCATTTT.

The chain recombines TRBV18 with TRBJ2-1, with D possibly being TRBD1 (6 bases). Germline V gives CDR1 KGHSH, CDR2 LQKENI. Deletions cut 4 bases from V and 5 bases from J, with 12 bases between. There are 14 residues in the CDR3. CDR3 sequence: CASSQSTGNNEQFF. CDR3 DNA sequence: TGTGCCAGCTCACAGTCGACAGGCAACAATGAGCAGTTCTTC.

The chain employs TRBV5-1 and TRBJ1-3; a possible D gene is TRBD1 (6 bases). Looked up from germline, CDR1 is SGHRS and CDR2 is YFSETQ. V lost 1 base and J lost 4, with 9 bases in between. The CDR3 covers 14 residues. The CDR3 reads CASSLSGTGNTIYF. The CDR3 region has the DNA TGCGCCAGCAGCTTGTCAGGGACAGGAAACACCATATATTTT.

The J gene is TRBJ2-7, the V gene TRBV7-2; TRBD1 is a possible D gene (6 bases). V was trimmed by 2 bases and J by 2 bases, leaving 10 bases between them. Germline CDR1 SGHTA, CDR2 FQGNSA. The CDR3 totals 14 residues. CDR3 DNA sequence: TGTGCCAGCAGCTTAACAGGGTTCGCCTACGAGCAGTACTTC. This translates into CASSLTGFAYEQYF.

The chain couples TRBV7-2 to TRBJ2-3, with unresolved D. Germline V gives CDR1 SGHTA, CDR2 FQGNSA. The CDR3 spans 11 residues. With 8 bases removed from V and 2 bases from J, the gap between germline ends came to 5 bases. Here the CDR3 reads CASGYTDTQYF. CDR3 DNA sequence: TGTGCCAGCGGATACACAGATACGCAGTATTTT.

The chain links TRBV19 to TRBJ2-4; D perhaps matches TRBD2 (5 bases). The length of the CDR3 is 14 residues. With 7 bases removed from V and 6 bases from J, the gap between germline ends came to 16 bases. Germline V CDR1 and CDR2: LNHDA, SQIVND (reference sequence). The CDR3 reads CASTESSFRNIQYF. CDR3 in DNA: TGTGCCAGTACCGAGTCTAGCTTTAGAAACATTCAGTACTTC. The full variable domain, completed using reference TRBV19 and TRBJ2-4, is DGGITQSPKYLFRKEGQNVTLSCEQNLNHDAMYWYRQDPGQGLRLIYYSQIVNDFQKGDIAEGYSVSREKKESFPLTVTSAQKNPTAFYLCASTESSFRNIQYFGAGTRLSVL.

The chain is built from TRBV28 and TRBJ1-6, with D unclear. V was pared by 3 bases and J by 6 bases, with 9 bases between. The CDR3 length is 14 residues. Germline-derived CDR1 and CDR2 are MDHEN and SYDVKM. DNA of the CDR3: TGTGCCAGCAGTTTGTCCGAATTTAATTCACCCCTCCACTTT. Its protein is CASSLSEFNSPLHF.

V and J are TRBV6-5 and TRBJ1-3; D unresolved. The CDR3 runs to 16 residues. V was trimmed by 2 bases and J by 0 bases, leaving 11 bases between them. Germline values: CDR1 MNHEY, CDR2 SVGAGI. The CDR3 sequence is CASSYNAGPSGNTIYF. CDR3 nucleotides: TGTGCCAGCAGTTACAATGCAGGACCCTCTGGAAACACCATATATTTT.